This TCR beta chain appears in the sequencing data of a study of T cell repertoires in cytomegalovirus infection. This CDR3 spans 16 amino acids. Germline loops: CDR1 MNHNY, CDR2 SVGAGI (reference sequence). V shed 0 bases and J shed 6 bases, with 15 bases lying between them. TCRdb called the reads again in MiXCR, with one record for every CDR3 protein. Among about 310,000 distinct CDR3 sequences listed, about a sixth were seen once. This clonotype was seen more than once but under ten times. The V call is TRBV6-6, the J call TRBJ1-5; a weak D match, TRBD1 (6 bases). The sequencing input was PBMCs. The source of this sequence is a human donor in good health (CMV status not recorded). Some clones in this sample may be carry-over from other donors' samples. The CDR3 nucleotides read TGTGCCAGCAGTTACTCTACAGGGCGTACAGGTCAGCCCCAGCATTTT. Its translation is CASSYSTGRTGQPQHF.